This paragraph reports one TCR beta chain. The assay was immunoSEQ multiplex PCR, and TCRdb's table has in-frame clones only and misses some. Here the sample spans fewer than 250,000 clones, roughly 85% being singletons. This record comes from a study of cytomegalovirus exposure and HLA in healthy donors. Looking at the study overall: In a later analysis, it was reported that the roughly 120 validation repertoires had been produced on the same platform as the 666 repertoires belonging to the first cohort.

The CDR3 has 16 amino acids. V was pared by 4 bases and J by 0 bases, with 13 bases between. CDR1 GTSNPN and CDR2 SVGIG come from the germline V gene (reference sequence). The chain has TRBV30 and TRBJ2-6; possibly TRBD1 for D (6 bases). The sequence derives from a woman under 30 in good health and CMV-seronegative. Specimen: PBMCs. In nucleotides, the CDR3 is TGTGCCTGGACCCCCCCCAGGGGCTCTGGGGCCAACGTCCTGACTTTC. It codes for CAWTPPRGSGANVLTF.